This T cell receptor (beta chain) emerged from a study of type 1 regulatory T cells. Study summary: An in vitro protocol generated T-allo10, a Tr1-enriched, alloantigen-specific CD4 T cell product.

The CDR3 extends over 13 amino acids. The germline V gene has CDR1 LNHDA and CDR2 SQIVND (reference sequence). TCRdb ran MiXCR on the reads and lists one entry per CDR3 protein. The data contain roughly 62,000 distinct CDR3 sequences, 55% to 65% of them singletons. Study findings and constraints: Type 1 regulatory T cells had a more restricted TCR repertoire than non-type 1 regulatory T cells.

As concerns this clonotype: What it binds is unknown.

Sequenced sample: cultured non-Tr1 T cells, either the whole culture or a sorted T cell fraction (not recorded which). This clonotype originated in a human donor in good health. This chain joins TRBV19 and TRBJ2-5; D ambiguous. The J call may be wrong; the DNA end is better matched by TRBJ2-7. For the CDR3, the DNA is TGTGCCAGTAGTATAAGACCGGGCTACGAGCAGTACTTC. Translating gives CASSIRPGYEQYF.